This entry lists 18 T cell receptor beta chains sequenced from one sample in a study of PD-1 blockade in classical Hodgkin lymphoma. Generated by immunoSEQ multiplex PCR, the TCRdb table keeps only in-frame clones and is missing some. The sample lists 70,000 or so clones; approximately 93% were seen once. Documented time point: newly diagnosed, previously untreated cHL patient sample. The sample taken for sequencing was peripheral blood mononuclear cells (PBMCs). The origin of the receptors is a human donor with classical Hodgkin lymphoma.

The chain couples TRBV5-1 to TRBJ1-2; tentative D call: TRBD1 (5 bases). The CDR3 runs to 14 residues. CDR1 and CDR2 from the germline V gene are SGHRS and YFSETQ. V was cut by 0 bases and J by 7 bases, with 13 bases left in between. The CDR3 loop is CASSLVDTVGGYTF. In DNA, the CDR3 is TGCGCCAGCAGCTTGGTGGACACGGTTGGTGGCTACACCTTC.

Here the CDR3 reads CASSLALQVGGTDTQYF. In DNA, the CDR3 is TGCGCCAGCAGCCTAGCGCTACAGGTCGGGGGCACAGATACGCAGTATTTT. The chain uses TRBV5-1 and TRBJ2-3; TRBD2 is a possible D gene (6 bases). The CDR3 contains 17 residues. CDR1 is SGHRS and CDR2 is YFSETQ in the germline V gene. V lost 4 bases and J lost 1, with 19 bases in between.

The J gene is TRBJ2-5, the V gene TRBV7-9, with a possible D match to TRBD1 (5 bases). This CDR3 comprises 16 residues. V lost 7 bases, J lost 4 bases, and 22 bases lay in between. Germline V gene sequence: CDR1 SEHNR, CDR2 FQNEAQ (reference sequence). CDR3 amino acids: CASTPTQIGVLETQYF. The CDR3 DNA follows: TGTGCCAGCACCCCGACCCAGATAGGGGTTTTAGAGACCCAGTACTTC.

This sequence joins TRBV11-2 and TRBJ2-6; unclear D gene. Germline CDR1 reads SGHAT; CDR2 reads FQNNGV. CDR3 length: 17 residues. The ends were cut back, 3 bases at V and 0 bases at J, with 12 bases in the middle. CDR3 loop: CASSFWRKSSGANVLTF. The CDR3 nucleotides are TGTGCCAGCAGCTTTTGGCGGAAGAGCTCTGGGGCCAACGTCCTGACTTTC. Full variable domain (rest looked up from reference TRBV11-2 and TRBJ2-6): EAGVAQSPRYKIIEKRQSVAFWCNPISGHATLYWYQQILGQGPKLLIQFQNNGVVDDSQLPKDRFSAERLKGVDSTLKIQPAKLEDSAVYLCASSFWRKSSGANVLTFGAGSRLTVL.

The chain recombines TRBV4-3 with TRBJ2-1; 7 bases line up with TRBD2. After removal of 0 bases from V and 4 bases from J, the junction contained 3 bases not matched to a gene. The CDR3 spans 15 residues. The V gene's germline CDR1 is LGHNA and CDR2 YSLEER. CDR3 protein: CASSQEGGSYNEQFF. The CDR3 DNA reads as TGCGCCAGCAGCCAAGAGGGGGGGAGTTACAATGAGCAGTTCTTC.

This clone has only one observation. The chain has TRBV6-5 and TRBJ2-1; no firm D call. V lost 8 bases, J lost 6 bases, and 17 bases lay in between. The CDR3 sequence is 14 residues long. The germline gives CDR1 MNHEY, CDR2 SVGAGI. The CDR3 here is CASGQRRWGNEQFF. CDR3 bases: TGTGCCAGCGGGCAACGTCGCTGGGGCAATGAGCAGTTCTTC.

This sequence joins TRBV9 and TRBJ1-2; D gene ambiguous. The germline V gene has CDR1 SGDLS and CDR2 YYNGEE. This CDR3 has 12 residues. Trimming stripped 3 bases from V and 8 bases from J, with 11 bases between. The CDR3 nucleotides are TGTGCCAGCAGCGAGTTTTTTAGGGGCTACACCTTC. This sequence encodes CASSEFFRGYTF.

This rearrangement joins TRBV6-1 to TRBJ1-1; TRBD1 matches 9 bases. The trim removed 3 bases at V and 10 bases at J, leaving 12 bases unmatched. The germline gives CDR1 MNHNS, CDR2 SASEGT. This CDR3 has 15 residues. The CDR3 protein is CASSDIDRGASRAFF. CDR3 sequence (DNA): TGTGCCAGCAGTGACATCGACAGGGGGGCATCCAGAGCTTTCTTT.

The CDR3 bases are TGTGCCAGCGTAGGGTTGGGACAGCAAGAGACCCAGTACTTC. Its translation is CASVGLGQQETQYF. The rearrangement joins TRBV6-5 to TRBJ2-5, with TRBD1 identical over 7 bases. Germline V gene sequence: CDR1 MNHEY, CDR2 SVGAGI. The CDR3 spans 14 residues. J was trimmed by 2 bases and V by 8 bases; bases with no gene match: 8.

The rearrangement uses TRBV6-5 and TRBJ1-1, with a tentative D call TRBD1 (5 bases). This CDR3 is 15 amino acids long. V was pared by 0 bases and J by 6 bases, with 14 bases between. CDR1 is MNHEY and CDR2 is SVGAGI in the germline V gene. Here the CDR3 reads CASSYSSGAKAEAFF. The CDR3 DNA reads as TGTGCCAGCAGTTACTCGAGTGGGGCGAAGGCTGAAGCTTTCTTT.

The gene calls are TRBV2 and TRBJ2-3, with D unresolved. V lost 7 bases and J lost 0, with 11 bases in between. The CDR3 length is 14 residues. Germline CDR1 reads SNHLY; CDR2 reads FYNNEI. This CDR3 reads CASKADPSTDTQYF. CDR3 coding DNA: TGTGCCAGCAAGGCGGACCCTAGCACAGATACGCAGTATTTT.

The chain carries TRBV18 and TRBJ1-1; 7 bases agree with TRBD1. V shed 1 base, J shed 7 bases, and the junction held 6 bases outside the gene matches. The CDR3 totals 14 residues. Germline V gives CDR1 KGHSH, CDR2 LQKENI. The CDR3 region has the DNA TGTGCCAGCTCACCACTGACAGGGAGTTATGAAGCTTTCTTT. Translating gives CASSPLTGSYEAFF.

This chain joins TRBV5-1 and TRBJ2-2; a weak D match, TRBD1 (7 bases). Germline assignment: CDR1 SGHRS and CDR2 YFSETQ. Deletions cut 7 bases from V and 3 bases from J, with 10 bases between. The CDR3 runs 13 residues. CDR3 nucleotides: TGCGCCAGCGCGGGACAGTACACCGGGGAGCTGTTTTTT. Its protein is CASAGQYTGELFF.

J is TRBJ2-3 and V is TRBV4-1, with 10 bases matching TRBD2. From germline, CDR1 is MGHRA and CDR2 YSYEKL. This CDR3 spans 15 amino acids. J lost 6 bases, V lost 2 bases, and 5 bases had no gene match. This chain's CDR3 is CASSQSAGGYDTQYF. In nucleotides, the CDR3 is TGCGCCAGCAGCCAATCAGCGGGAGGGTATGATACGCAGTATTTT.

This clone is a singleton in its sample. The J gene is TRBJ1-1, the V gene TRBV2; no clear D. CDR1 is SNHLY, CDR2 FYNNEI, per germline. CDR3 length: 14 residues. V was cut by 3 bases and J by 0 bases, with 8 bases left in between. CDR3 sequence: CASSDHFMNTEAFF. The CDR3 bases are TGTGCCAGCAGTGACCACTTCATGAACACTGAAGCTTTCTTT.

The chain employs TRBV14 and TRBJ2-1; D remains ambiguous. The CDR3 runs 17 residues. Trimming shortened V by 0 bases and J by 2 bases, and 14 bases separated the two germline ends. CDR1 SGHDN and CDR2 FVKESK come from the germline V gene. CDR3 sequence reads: CASSQEELISAYNEQFF. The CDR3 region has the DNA TGTGCCAGCAGCCAAGAGGAGCTAATATCCGCCTACAATGAGCAGTTCTTC.

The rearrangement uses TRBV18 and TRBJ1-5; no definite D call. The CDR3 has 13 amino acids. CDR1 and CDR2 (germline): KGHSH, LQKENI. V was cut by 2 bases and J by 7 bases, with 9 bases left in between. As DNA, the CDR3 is TGTGCCAGCTCACCAGGGAGAGACCAGCCCCAGCATTTT. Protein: CASSPGRDQPQHF.

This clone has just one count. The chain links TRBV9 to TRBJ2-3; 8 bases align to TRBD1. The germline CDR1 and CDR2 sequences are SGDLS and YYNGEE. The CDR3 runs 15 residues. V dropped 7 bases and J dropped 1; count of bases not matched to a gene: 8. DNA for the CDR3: TGTGCCAGCGGCCTGGCAGGGGGCCGCACAGATACGCAGTATTTT. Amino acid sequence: CASGLAGGRTDTQYF.